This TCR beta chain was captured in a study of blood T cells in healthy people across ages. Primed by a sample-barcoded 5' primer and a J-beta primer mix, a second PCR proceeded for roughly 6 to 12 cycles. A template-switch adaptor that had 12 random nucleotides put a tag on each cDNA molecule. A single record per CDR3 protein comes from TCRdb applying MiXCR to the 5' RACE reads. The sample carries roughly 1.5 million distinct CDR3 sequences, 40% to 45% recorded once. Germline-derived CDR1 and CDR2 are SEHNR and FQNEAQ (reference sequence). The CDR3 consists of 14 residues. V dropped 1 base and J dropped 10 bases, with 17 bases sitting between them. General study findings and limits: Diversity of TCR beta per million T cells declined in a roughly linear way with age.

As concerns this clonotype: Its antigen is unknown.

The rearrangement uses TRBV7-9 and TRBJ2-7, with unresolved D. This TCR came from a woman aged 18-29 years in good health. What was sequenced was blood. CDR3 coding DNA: TGTGCCAGCAGCTTAGGTGACAAGAGAAGGCCCCAGTACTTC. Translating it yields CASSLGDKRRPQYF.